Following are 30 T cell receptor beta chains from one sample sequenced in a study of early stage breast cancer tumors. Clones were read by immunoSEQ multiplex PCR, and TCRdb kept only the in-frame ones, dropping some. The sample carries 35,000 to 45,000 clones, around 68% recorded once. Sequencing input: blood. These receptors came from a person between 60 and 70 years old with breast cancer.

The J gene is TRBJ2-2, the V gene TRBV28; maybe TRBD1 (5 bases). This CDR3 spans 17 amino acids. Germline values: CDR1 MDHEN, CDR2 SYDVKM. The V and J ends lost 3 bases and 8 bases respectively, with 22 bases between them. The CDR3 DNA follows: TGTGCCAGCAGTTTCTCATTAGGACAAGGACGCCCTGGGGAGCTGTTTTTT. Protein: CASSFSLGQGRPGELFF.

V usage is TRBV2 and J usage is TRBJ1-1; D might be TRBD1 (6 bases). CDR3 length equals 14 residues. Trimming left V 7 bases short and J 4 bases short, with 16 bases between. The germline V gene has CDR1 SNHLY and CDR2 FYNNEI. CDR3 sequence (DNA): TGTGCCAGCACCGACGAGCAGGGGATCACTGAAGCTTTCTTT. Protein product: CASTDEQGITEAFF. Complete variable domain (other parts from reference TRBV2 and TRBJ1-1): EPEVTQTPSHQVTQMGQEVILRCVPISNHLYFYWYRQILGQKVEFLVSFYNNEISEKSEIFDDQFSVERPDGSNFTLKIRSTKLEDSAMYFCASTDEQGITEAFFGQGTRLTVV.

The chain has TRBV5-6 and TRBJ1-2; D remains ambiguous. V was clipped by 2 bases and J by 1 base, with 9 bases between them. The V gene's germline CDR1 is SGHDT and CDR2 YYEEEE. The length of the CDR3 is 14 residues. CDR3 region: CASSFYSLNYGYTF. The CDR3 DNA sequence: TGTGCCAGCAGCTTTTACAGCCTTAACTATGGCTACACCTTC.

This clone was detected once. Written as DNA, the CDR3 is TGTGCCAGCAGCTGGGACAGGGGTATGGCCGGGGAGCTGTTTTTT. Translating it yields CASSWDRGMAGELFF. This rearrangement joins TRBV13 to TRBJ2-2; 10 nucleotides line up with TRBD1. Losses at the gene ends were 4 bases for V and 6 bases for J; bases not matched to a gene: 5. Germline-derived CDR1 and CDR2 are PRHDT and FYEKMQ (reference sequence). The CDR3 contains 15 residues.

The V and J genes are TRBV4-1 and TRBJ1-4; no definite D call. Trimming took off 1 base at V and 6 bases at J, with 9 bases between the two ends. The germline V gene encodes CDR1 MGHRA and CDR2 YSYEKL. The length of the CDR3 is 14 residues. The CDR3 nucleotides read TGCGCCAGCAGCCAAGTCCCAGGCGATGAAAAACTGTTTTTT. Amino acids: CASSQVPGDEKLFF.

This clone was seen once. V is TRBV4-2 and J is TRBJ2-7, with 8 nucleotides matching TRBD2. The CDR3 is 15 residues long. Germline-derived CDR1 and CDR2 are LGHNA and YNFKEQ. After removal of 3 bases from V and 1 base from J, the junction contained 5 bases not matched to a gene. DNA for the CDR3: TGTGCCAGCAGCCAGACCGGACTAGCTTCCTACGAGCAGTACTTC. Its protein product is CASSQTGLASYEQYF.

The rearrangement uses TRBV5-4 and TRBJ2-5; D tentatively fits TRBD1 or TRBD2 (5 bases each). There are 14 residues in the CDR3. Between the trimmed V and J ends, which lost 1 base and 7 bases, there was a span of 14 bases. CDR1 and CDR2 from the germline V gene are SGHNT and YYREEE (reference sequence). Written as DNA, the CDR3 is TGTGCCAGCAGCTTGTGGGACGGACCGGGGACCCAGTACTTC. This encodes CASSLWDGPGTQYF. Combining the CDR3 with reference TRBV5-4 and TRBJ2-5 gives the whole variable domain ETGVTQSPTHLIKTRGQQVTLRCSSQSGHNTVSWYQQALGQGPQFIFQYYREEENGRGNFPPRFSGLQFPNYSSELNVNALELDDSALYLCASSLWDGPGTQYFGPGTRLLVL.

This clone was found a few times. The genes are TRBV6-1 and TRBJ2-1; D not resolved. V was pared by 1 base and J by 3 bases, with 10 bases between. This CDR3 is 15 amino acids long. CDR1 and CDR2 (germline): MNHNS, SASEGT. CDR3: CASSEGLGFYNEQFF. The CDR3 DNA follows: TGTGCCAGCAGTGAAGGTTTGGGATTCTACAATGAGCAGTTCTTC.

The rearrangement uses TRBV11-2 and TRBJ2-7, with 9 bases fitting TRBD2. CDR1 is SGHAT and CDR2 is FQNNGV in the germline V gene. Unmatched junction bases numbered 7, after V lost 7 bases and J lost 0 bases. The CDR3 spans 15 residues. This chain's CDR3 is CASTISGGISYEQYF. CDR3 bases: TGTGCCAGCACCATAAGCGGGGGGATCTCCTACGAGCAGTACTTC.

The chain is built from TRBV15 and TRBJ2-3, with 8 bases aligning to TRBD2. The CDR3 spans 14 residues. J was trimmed by 0 bases and V by 8 bases; bases with no gene match: 4. The germline gives CDR1 LNHNV, CDR2 YYDKDF (reference sequence). CDR3 nucleotide sequence: TGTGCCACCGATAGCGGGGCTAGCACAGATACGCAGTATTTT. This encodes CATDSGASTDTQYF.

This chain uses TRBV7-9 with TRBJ1-2, with a possible D match to TRBD1 (5 bases). V lost 5 bases to trimming and J lost 4 bases, with 11 bases between them. Germline CDR1 and CDR2: SEHNR and FQNEAQ (reference sequence). The CDR3 is made up of 13 amino acids. CDR3 in amino acids: CASSQGLLYGYTF. As DNA, the CDR3 is TGTGCCAGCAGCCAGGGACTGCTCTATGGCTACACCTTC.

This clone is a singleton in its sample. Here the CDR3 reads CASSRGQGAVVGETQYF. DNA of the CDR3: TGTGCCAGCAGCAGGGGACAGGGGGCGGTAGTGGGAGAGACCCAGTACTTC. The gene calls are TRBV2 and TRBJ2-5; 12 bases map to TRBD1. Germline V gives CDR1 SNHLY, CDR2 FYNNEI. This CDR3 has 17 residues. With V trimmed by 6 bases and J by 4 bases, 12 bases remained unmatched.

The genes are TRBV4-1 and TRBJ1-4; perhaps TRBD1 as D (6 bases). The V gene's germline CDR1 is MGHRA and CDR2 YSYEKL. With 6 bases removed from V and 7 bases from J, the gap between germline ends came to 15 bases. The CDR3 loop spans 14 amino acids. This CDR3 is CASRPTGYGEKLFF. DNA for the CDR3: TGCGCCAGCAGGCCTACAGGGTATGGTGAAAAACTGTTTTTT.

This clone was detected only a few times. V usage is TRBV18 and J usage is TRBJ1-4; D remains unclear. Germline values: CDR1 KGHSH, CDR2 LQKENI. The CDR3 runs 13 residues. The V gene lost 5 bases and the J gene lost 8 bases, with 12 bases spanning the gap. The chain's CDR3 is CASSVEAWEKLFF. CDR3 DNA sequence: TGTGCCAGCTCAGTAGAGGCGTGGGAAAAACTGTTTTTT.

The chain couples TRBV11-3 to TRBJ2-7; TRBD1 matches at 7 bases. Trimming cost V 4 bases and J 5 bases; bases outside gene matches: 2. CDR3 length: 12 residues. Germline V gene sequence: CDR1 SGHNT, CDR2 YENEEA. For the CDR3, the DNA is TGTGCCAGCAGCTCGACAGGGCACGAGCAGTACTTC. The encoded protein is CASSSTGHEQYF.

The J gene is TRBJ1-4, the V gene TRBV7-6; D uncertain. The V and J ends lost 0 bases and 6 bases respectively, with 11 bases between them. The CDR3 contains 15 residues. CDR1 is SGHVS, CDR2 FNYEAQ, per germline. The CDR3 is CASSLARGYHEKLFF. The CDR3 DNA sequence: TGTGCCAGCAGCTTAGCACGGGGTTACCATGAAAAACTGTTTTTT.

This clone has only one observation. This chain links TRBV6-1 with TRBJ2-5; 8 positions agree with TRBD1. In germline, CDR1 is MNHNS, CDR2 SASEGT. This CDR3 comprises 15 residues. The J segment lost 5 bases and the V segment lost 6 bases, leaving 11 bases of the junction unmatched. This CDR3 reads CASSTAGRGRETQYF. The CDR3 nucleotides are TGTGCCAGCAGCACTGCCGGCAGGGGGCGGGAGACCCAGTACTTC.

The V and J genes are TRBV19 and TRBJ2-7; perhaps TRBD2 as D (6 bases). Germline CDR1 reads LNHDA; CDR2 reads SQIVND (reference sequence). This CDR3 is 15 amino acids long. The ends were cut back, 5 bases at V and 3 bases at J, with 17 bases in the middle. The CDR3: CASSHGGALLYEQYF. CDR3 sequence (DNA): TGTGCCAGTAGTCATGGAGGGGCCCTTCTCTACGAGCAGTACTTC.

The chain has TRBV9 and TRBJ1-1, with 7 bases that match TRBD1. CDR1 and CDR2 (germline): SGDLS, YYNGEE. With 3 bases clipped from V and 0 bases from J, the junction kept 8 bases outside the gene matches. The length of the CDR3 is 16 residues. The CDR3 region has the DNA TGTGCCAGCAGCGCACAGGGGCCTGACATGAACACTGAAGCTTTCTTT. Translated: CASSAQGPDMNTEAFF.

This clone showed up just a few times. V and J are TRBV27 and TRBJ2-7; 9 nucleotides agree with TRBD2. Germline V lookup: CDR1 MNHEY, CDR2 SMNVEV (reference sequence). V was clipped by 2 bases and J by 4 bases; unmatched bases: 0. The CDR3 totals 13 residues. CDR3 coding DNA: TGTGCCAGCAGTTTAGCGGGAGGGTACGAGCAGTACTTC. As protein: CASSLAGGYEQYF.

This clone has only a few counts. The rearrangement links TRBV10-3 to TRBJ1-2; possibly TRBD1 for D (6 bases). The length of the CDR3 is 12 residues. The V end lost 11 bases, the J end lost 8 bases, and 18 bases lay between the germline ends. CDR1 is ENHRY, CDR2 SYGVKD, per germline. DNA for the CDR3: TGTGCCTCGGGGGCAGAGCTGACCGGCTACACCTTC. Residues: CASGAELTGYTF.

This clone has more than one count but fewer than ten. V is TRBV21-1 and J is TRBJ1-2. TRBV21-1 represents a pseudogene. This CDR3 comprises 15 residues. The CDR3 region has the DNA TGTGCCAGCAGCAAAAGGAGGGCAGAAAGCTATGGCTACACCTTC. Translation: CASSKRRAESYGYTF.

This clone was seen only once. The DNA of the CDR3 is TGCAGCGTTGAAGACAGATTAAACACCGGGGAGCTGTTTTTT. Its translation: CSVEDRLNTGELFF. The chain has TRBV29-1 and TRBJ2-2; D unresolved. The V gene lost 0 bases and the J gene lost 2 bases, with 7 bases spanning the gap. The CDR3 is 14 amino acids. Germline loops: CDR1 SQVTM, CDR2 ANQGSEA.

The CDR3 is CASPGGIPYEQYF. CDR3 DNA: TGTGCAAGCCCAGGGGGAATTCCCTACGAGCAGTACTTC. The chain links TRBV11-2 to TRBJ2-7, with TRBD1 matching over 7 bases. There are 13 residues in the CDR3. CDR1 and CDR2 (germline): SGHAT, FQNNGV.

This clone has a handful of counts. The chain combines TRBV7-9 with TRBJ1-1, with 7 bases identical to TRBD1. CDR1 SEHNR and CDR2 FQNEAQ come from the germline V gene (reference sequence). The CDR3 runs 15 residues. Trimming at V came to 5 bases and at J to 1 base, leaving 7 bases not matched to a gene. CDR3 in DNA: TGTGCCAGCAGCCAAGACAGGGTAAGGAACACTGAAGCTTTCTTT. Amino acids: CASSQDRVRNTEAFF.

This sequence joins TRBV15 and TRBJ1-1; 7 nucleotides match TRBD1. This CDR3 is built from 14 residues. Germline V CDR1 and CDR2: LNHNV, YYDKDF (reference sequence). Germline trimming cut 5 bases from V and 7 bases from J; bases unmatched to any gene: 10. The CDR3 loop reads CATSATGEKGEAFF. CDR3 coding DNA: TGTGCCACCAGCGCAACAGGGGAAAAGGGTGAAGCTTTCTTT.

This clone was seen only a few times. The V and J genes are TRBV27 and TRBJ1-1; 8 nucleotides line up with TRBD1. CDR3 length: 14 residues. V dropped 7 bases and J dropped 1; count of bases not matched to a gene: 5. Looked up from germline, CDR1 is MNHEY and CDR2 is SMNVEV (reference sequence). The CDR3 DNA is TGTGCCAGCACAGGGGGCCGTAGGAACACTGAAGCTTTCTTT. Its protein is CASTGGRRNTEAFF.

The chain joins TRBV11-2 to TRBJ2-3; D is uncertain. The CDR3 runs 15 residues. Trimming cost V 1 base and J 0 bases, with 8 bases left between them. CDR1 is SGHAT, CDR2 FQNNGV, per germline. The CDR3 sequence is CASSLAVLSTDTQYF. The DNA of the CDR3 is TGTGCCAGCAGCTTAGCAGTCCTTAGCACAGATACGCAGTATTTT.

This clone has only a few counts. The rearrangement links TRBV7-8 to TRBJ2-7; tentative D call: TRBD1 (6 bases). Between the trimmed V and J ends, which lost 4 bases and 2 bases, there was a span of 15 bases. Germline CDR1 reads SGHVS; CDR2 reads FQNEAQ. The CDR3 runs 15 residues. CDR3 sequence: CASSWGPAEAYEQYF. CDR3 in DNA: TGTGCCAGCAGCTGGGGGCCAGCTGAGGCCTACGAGCAGTACTTC.

The rearrangement uses TRBV6-5 and TRBJ2-7; D might be TRBD2 (6 bases). Germline assignment: CDR1 MNHEY and CDR2 SVGAGI. The CDR3 covers 14 residues. Trimming stripped 8 bases from V and 0 bases from J, with 14 bases between. As DNA, the CDR3 is TGTGCCAGCGTTTCGGGAGCGAGCTCCTACGAGCAGTACTTC. This codes for CASVSGASSYEQYF.